This T cell receptor beta chain originates from a study of blood T cell repertoires in COVID-19 (dated by TCRdb to 2018 to 2021). About the study as a whole: Samples covering the acute and convalescent phases of COVID-19 were provided by collaborators in the United States, Italy and Spain. Where HLA class I and class II types were available, the types were taken from metadata supplied by the sample provider, not from assay-based typing. The repertoires were released in a freely available public database intended as a resource for research on the immune response to SARS-CoV-2. Samples came from the ongoing ImmuneRACE study (first 160 participants) plus 1,254 subjects from 6 global collaborators. Deeply sampled blood TCRbeta repertoires from subjects exposed to, actively infected with, or recovered from COVID-19 were included in the dataset. The material from the prospective study consisted of cDNA or gDNA derived from T cells, B-cell-depleted T cells, or PBMCs. Nearly every sample came with metadata listing a de-identified subject ID, COVID-19 status, age in years and sex. On the study overall, not on this receptor specifically: The quantity of clinical and demographic metadata differed by source and by participant and was supplied without curation.

The V and J ends are trimmed by 5 bases and 2 bases, leaving 13 bases between them. Including cysteine and phenylalanine, the CDR3 has 14 amino acids. Of the read, only the CDR3 DNA is kept; its 42 bases are in frame from base 1. CDR1 and CDR2, looked up from the germline V gene, are SGHAT and FQNNGV. As regards this clone: Its antigen is currently not known. No base qualities exist here, and no much larger clone lies one base off it.

TCRbeta CDR3 regions were amplified from genomic DNA using the immunoSEQ Assay, a bias-controlled multiplex PCR. The paper's processing steps were these. Within the assay, amplification of reference gene primers was used to estimate how many nucleated cells each sample contained. To quantify the absolute abundance of each unique TCRbeta CDR3 rearrangement, sequence reads were collapsed and filtered. Productive Simpson clonality was computed per sample as the square root of Simpson's diversity index over productive rearrangements. In TCRdb, the immuneACCESS table is reduced to in-frame sequences with V and J assigned. These tables do not hold every clone; where another copy was compared, an unresolved V gene accounts for under half, and the others remain unexplained. From that table come the V and J calls and clone size; the DNA was used to work out D and trimming. This sample comprises more than 300,000 clones, 87% of them detected only once. The ten biggest clones cover 10% of the sample.

In Seattle, one collaborating source enrolled patients while the infection was active and tracked those patients longitudinally over the course of disease. Whole blood was collected in K2EDTA tubes by collaborating institutions according to the institutions' own protocols. For TCRbeta analysis, collaborator samples were shipped as frozen whole blood, as isolated PBMCs, or as DNA extracted from either sample type. This chain joins TRBV11-2 to TRBJ2-7; the D gene is not confidently resolved. Sequenced sample: peripheral blood. The clonotype originates from a woman aged 30 to 39 with COVID-19, enrolled during active disease. The sequence in DNA is TGTGCCAGCAGCCCCGTTGTTGGCCCCTACGAGCAGTACTTC. Its product reads: CASSPVVGPYEQYF.